Listed here are 15 T cell receptor beta chains from one sample, sequenced in a study of shared clonotypes between healthy human individuals. Profiling relied on immunoSEQ multiplex PCR, and the TCRdb table lists in-frame clones only, not all of them. The sample records roughly 1 million clones, around 82% being singletons. Sequencing was done on a sample of memory CD4+ T cells from PBMCs. Stated subset: CD45RA-negative fraction. The receptors derive from a man younger than 30 in good health. Some clones in this sample may be carry-over from other donors' samples.

The J gene is TRBJ1-1, the V gene TRBV7-6; 9 nucleotides match TRBD1. Germline CDR1 SGHVS, CDR2 FNYEAQ. CDR3 length: 14 amino acids. V shed 2 bases, J shed 8 bases, and the junction held 6 bases outside the gene matches. The CDR3 DNA follows: TGTGCCAGCAGCTTATTATCGGGGACAGGGGAAGCTTTCTTT. Amino acid sequence: CASSLLSGTGEAFF.

V and J are TRBV4-3 and TRBJ1-2; possibly TRBD1 for D (5 bases). The germline V gene encodes CDR1 LGHNA and CDR2 YSLEER. Trimming removed 4 bases at V and 2 bases at J, with 14 bases between. CDR3 length: 15 residues. In nucleotides, the CDR3 is TGCGCCAGCAGCCCCCAATGGGACGCGAACTATGGCTACACCTTC. Amino acid sequence: CASSPQWDANYGYTF.

This chain joins TRBV9 and TRBJ1-3; D remains unclear. Germline values: CDR1 SGDLS, CDR2 YYNGEE. This CDR3 spans 15 amino acids. Deletions cut 4 bases from V and 0 bases from J, with 11 bases between. The CDR3 DNA reads TGTGCCAGCAGCCCCAGCGGCAACTCTGGAAACACCATATATTTT. Its translation: CASSPSGNSGNTIYF.

V usage is TRBV28 and J usage is TRBJ2-1; D gene unclear. CDR1 and CDR2 from the germline V gene are MDHEN and SYDVKM. The CDR3 length is 12 residues. V gave up 10 bases and J gave up 0 bases, with 7 bases separating them. CDR3 residues: CATWPSYNEQFF. The CDR3 DNA follows: TGTGCCACCTGGCCCTCCTACAATGAGCAGTTCTTC.

This rearrangement joins TRBV5-5 to TRBJ2-7; the D gene could be TRBD1 or TRBD2 (5 bases each). Deletions cut 4 bases from V and 1 base from J, with 15 bases between. Germline loops: CDR1 SGHKS, CDR2 YYEKEE (reference sequence). The CDR3 length is 15 residues. As DNA, the CDR3 is TGTGCCAGCAGCAGGGACCCTAGGGCGTCCTACGAGCAGTACTTC. Translating gives CASSRDPRASYEQYF.

V usage is TRBV5-1 and J usage is TRBJ1-1; D perhaps matches TRBD1 (5 bases). Trimming removed 3 bases at V and 3 bases at J, with 12 bases between. This CDR3 is built from 14 residues. Germline values: CDR1 SGHRS, CDR2 YFSETQ. This chain's CDR3 is CASSWRGRDTEAFF. In nucleotides, the CDR3 is TGCGCCAGCAGCTGGAGGGGACGTGACACTGAAGCTTTCTTT. Complete variable domain (other parts from reference TRBV5-1 and TRBJ1-1): KAGVTQTPRYLIKTRGQQVTLSCSPISGHRSVSWYQQTPGQGLQFLFEYFSETQRNKGNFPGRFSGRQFSNSRSEMNVSTLELGDSALYLCASSWRGRDTEAFFGQGTRLTVV.

V usage is TRBV14 and J usage is TRBJ2-5; tentative D call: TRBD2 (5 bases). Germline CDR1 and CDR2: SGHDN and FVKESK. The CDR3 spans 17 residues. V was pared by 0 bases and J by 0 bases, with 14 bases between. The CDR3 nucleotides are TGTGCCAGCAGCCAAGATAGCTGGACTTGGTACCAAGAGACCCAGTACTTC. It encodes CASSQDSWTWYQETQYF.

The CDR3 reads CASSSRDRGKAFF. The CDR3 DNA reads as TGTGCCAGCAGTTCCCGGGACAGGGGGAAAGCTTTCTTT. The genes are TRBV6-1 and TRBJ1-1, with TRBD1 identical over 11 bases. The CDR3 loop spans 13 amino acids. J lost 9 bases, V lost 5 bases, and 5 bases had no gene match. Germline V lookup: CDR1 MNHNS, CDR2 SASEGT.

This sequence joins TRBV7-2 and TRBJ2-1; D uncertain. The CDR3 loop spans 11 amino acids. Germline CDR1 reads SGHTA; CDR2 reads FQGNSA. Deletions cut 5 bases from V and 10 bases from J, with 9 bases between. The CDR3 loop is CASSPTYEQFF. CDR3 sequence (DNA): TGTGCCAGCAGCCCCACGTACGAGCAGTTCTTC. Complete variable domain (other parts from reference TRBV7-2 and TRBJ2-1): GAGVSQSPSNKVTEKGKDVELRCDPISGHTALYWYRQSLGQGLEFLIYFQGNSAPDKSGLPSDRFSAERTGGSVSTLTIQRTQQEDSAVYLCASSPTYEQFFGPGTRLTVL.

The gene calls are TRBV6-1 and TRBJ2-5, with a possible D match to TRBD2 (5 bases). The CDR3 has 13 amino acids. V was clipped by 4 bases and J by 5 bases, with 11 bases between them. CDR1 and CDR2 from the germline V gene are MNHNS and SASEGT. For the CDR3, the DNA is TGTGCCAGCAGTGCCCAGAGGGTGGAGACCCAGTACTTC. Translation: CASSAQRVETQYF.

This clone was detected only a few times. J is TRBJ1-3 and V is TRBV2; D is ambiguous. There are 16 residues in the CDR3. Germline assignment: CDR1 SNHLY and CDR2 FYNNEI. Trimming cost V 3 bases and J 0 bases, with 12 bases left between them. The chain's CDR3 is CASSDVETPSGNTIYF. The CDR3 DNA reads as TGTGCCAGCAGTGACGTGGAGACCCCCTCTGGAAACACCATATATTTT.

The sample holds one count of this clone. The chain uses TRBV28 and TRBJ1-5; possibly TRBD1 for D (6 bases). V dropped 6 bases and J dropped 5 bases, with 23 bases sitting between them. The CDR3 sequence is 17 residues long. Germline values: CDR1 MDHEN, CDR2 SYDVKM. CDR3 region: CASRPNSGTRPYQPQHF. CDR3 sequence (DNA): TGTGCCAGCAGGCCGAACTCCGGGACAAGGCCCTATCAGCCCCAGCATTTT.

The chain is built from TRBV5-1 and TRBJ2-3; D gene unclear. The CDR3 extends over 17 amino acids. The V end was cut by 0 bases, the J end by 0 bases, with 14 bases between. Germline loops: CDR1 SGHRS, CDR2 YFSETQ. Here the CDR3 reads CASSLVGSTTSTDTQYF. The DNA for the CDR3 is TGCGCCAGCAGCTTGGTGGGCAGTACCACTAGCACAGATACGCAGTATTTT.

V usage is TRBV5-1 and J usage is TRBJ2-7; D is perhaps TRBD1 (5 bases). CDR1 is SGHRS and CDR2 is YFSETQ in the germline V gene. CDR3 length: 17 amino acids. Trimming took off 4 bases at V and 6 bases at J, with 26 bases between the two ends. As DNA, the CDR3 is TGCGCCAGCAGCCTCCTTCCGCCCCAGGGTGACGCGAGCGAGCAGTACTTC. Encoded protein: CASSLLPPQGDASEQYF.

The CDR3 sequence: CATSRGGTKEKLFF. The CDR3 region has the DNA TGTGCCACCAGCAGAGGGGGGACAAAAGAAAAACTGTTTTTT. The chain recombines TRBV15 with TRBJ1-4; possible D gene TRBD1, 6 bases. V gave up 1 base and J gave up 8 bases, with 11 bases separating them. The length of the CDR3 is 14 residues. Germline V gives CDR1 LNHNV, CDR2 YYDKDF (reference sequence).